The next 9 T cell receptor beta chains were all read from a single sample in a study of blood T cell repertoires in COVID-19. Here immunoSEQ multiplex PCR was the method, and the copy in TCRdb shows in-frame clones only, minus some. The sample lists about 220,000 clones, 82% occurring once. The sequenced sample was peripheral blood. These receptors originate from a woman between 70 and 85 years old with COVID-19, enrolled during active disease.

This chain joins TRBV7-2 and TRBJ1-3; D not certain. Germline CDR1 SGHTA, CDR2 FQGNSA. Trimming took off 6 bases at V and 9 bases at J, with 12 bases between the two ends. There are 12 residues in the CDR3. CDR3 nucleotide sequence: TGTGCCAGCAGTTTATCGATCGGCACCATATATTTT. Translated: CASSLSIGTIYF.

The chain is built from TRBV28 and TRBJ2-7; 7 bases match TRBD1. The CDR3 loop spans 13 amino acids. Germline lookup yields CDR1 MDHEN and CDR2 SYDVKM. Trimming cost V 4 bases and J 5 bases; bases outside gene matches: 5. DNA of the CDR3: TGTGCCAGCAGTTCGACAGGGCGACACGAGCAGTACTTC. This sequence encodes CASSSTGRHEQYF.

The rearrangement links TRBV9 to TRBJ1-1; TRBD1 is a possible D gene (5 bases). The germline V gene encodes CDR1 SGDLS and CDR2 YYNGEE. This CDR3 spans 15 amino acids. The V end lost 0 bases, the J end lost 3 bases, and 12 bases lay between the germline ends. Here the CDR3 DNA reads TGTGCCAGCAGCGTAGTAGGGGAATTTGACACTGAAGCTTTCTTT. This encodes CASSVVGEFDTEAFF.

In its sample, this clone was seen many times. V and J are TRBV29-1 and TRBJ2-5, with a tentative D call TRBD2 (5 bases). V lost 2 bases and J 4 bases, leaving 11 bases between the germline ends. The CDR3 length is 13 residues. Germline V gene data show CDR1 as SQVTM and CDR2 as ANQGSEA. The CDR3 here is CSVETRGGETQYF. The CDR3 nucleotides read TGCAGCGTTGAAACCCGGGGTGGAGAGACCCAGTACTTC.

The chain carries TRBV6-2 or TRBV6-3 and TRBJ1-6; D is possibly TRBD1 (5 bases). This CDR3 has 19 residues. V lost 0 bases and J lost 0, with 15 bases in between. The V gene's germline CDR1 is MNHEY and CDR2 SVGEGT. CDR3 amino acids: CASSYSRAGGSSYNSPLHF. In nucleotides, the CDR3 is TGTGCCAGCAGTTACTCGAGGGCGGGGGGGAGCTCCTATAATTCACCCCTCCACTTT.

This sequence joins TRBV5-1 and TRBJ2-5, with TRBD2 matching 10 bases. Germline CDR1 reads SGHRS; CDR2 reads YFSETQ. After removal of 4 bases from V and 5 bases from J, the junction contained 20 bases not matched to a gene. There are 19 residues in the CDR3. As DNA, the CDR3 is TGCGCCAGCAGCCTTGGGGGTAGCGGGAGGCCCATACTCCAGGAGACCCAGTACTTC. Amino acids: CASSLGGSGRPILQETQYF.

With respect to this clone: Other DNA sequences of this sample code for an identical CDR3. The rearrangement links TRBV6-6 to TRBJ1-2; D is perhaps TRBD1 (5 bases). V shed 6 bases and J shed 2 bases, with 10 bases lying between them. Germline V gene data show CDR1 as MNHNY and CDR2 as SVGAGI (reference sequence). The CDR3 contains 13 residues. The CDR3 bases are TGTGCCAGCAGCCCCGACAGCAACTATGGCTACACCTTC. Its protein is CASSPDSNYGYTF.

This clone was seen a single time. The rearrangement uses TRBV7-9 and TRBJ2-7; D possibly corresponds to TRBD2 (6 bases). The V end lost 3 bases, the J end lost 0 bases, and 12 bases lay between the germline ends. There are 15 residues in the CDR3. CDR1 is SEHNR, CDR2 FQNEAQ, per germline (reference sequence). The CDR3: CASSFAGLSSYEQYF. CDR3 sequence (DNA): TGTGCCAGCAGCTTTGCGGGACTTTCCTCCTACGAGCAGTACTTC.

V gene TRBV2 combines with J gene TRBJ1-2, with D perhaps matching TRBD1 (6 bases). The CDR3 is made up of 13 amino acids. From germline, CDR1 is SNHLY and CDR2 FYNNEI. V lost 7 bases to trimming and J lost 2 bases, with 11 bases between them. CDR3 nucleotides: TGTGCCAGCAAAAAAACAGGGAACTATGGCTACACCTTC. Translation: CASKKTGNYGYTF.